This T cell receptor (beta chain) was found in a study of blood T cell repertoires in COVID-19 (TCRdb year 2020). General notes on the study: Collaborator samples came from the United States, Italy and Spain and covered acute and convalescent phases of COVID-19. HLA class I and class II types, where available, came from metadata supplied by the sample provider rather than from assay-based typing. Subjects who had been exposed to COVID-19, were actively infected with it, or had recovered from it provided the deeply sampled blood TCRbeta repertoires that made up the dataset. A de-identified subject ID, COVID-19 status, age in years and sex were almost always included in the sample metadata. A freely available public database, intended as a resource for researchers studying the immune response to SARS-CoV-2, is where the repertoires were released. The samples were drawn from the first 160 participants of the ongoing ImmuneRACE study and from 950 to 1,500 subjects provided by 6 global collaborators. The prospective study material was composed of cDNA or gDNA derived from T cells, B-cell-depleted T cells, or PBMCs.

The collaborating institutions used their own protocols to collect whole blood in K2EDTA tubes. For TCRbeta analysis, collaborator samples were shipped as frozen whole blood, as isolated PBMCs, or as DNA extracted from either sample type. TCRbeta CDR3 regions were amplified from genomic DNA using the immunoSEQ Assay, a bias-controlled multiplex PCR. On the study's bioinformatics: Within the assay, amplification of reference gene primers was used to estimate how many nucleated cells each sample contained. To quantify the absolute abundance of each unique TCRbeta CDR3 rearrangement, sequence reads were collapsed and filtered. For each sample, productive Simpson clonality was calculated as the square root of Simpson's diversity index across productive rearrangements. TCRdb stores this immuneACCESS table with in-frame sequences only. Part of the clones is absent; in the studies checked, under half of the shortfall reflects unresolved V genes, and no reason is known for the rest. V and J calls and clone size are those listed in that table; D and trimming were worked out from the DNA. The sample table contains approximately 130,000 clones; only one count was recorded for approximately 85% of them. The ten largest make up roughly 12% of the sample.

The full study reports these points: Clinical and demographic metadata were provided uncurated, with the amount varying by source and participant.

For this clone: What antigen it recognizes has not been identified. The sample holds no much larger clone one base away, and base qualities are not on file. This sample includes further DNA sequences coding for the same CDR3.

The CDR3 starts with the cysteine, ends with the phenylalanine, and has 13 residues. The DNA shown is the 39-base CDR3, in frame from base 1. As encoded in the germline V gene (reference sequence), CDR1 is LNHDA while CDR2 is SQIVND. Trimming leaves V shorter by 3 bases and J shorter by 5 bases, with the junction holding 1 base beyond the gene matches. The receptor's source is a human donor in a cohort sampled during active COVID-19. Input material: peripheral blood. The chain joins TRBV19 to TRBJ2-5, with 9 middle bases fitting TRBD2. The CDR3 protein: CASSISGGETQYF. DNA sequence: TGTGCCAGTAGTATCAGCGGGGGGGAGACCCAGTACTTC. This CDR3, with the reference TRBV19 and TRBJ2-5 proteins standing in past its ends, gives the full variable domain DGGITQSPKYLFRKEGQNVTLSCEQNLNHDAMYWYRQDPGQGLRLIYYSQIVNDFQKGDIAEGYSVSREKKESFPLTVTSAQKNPTAFYLCASSISGGETQYFGPGTRLLVL.